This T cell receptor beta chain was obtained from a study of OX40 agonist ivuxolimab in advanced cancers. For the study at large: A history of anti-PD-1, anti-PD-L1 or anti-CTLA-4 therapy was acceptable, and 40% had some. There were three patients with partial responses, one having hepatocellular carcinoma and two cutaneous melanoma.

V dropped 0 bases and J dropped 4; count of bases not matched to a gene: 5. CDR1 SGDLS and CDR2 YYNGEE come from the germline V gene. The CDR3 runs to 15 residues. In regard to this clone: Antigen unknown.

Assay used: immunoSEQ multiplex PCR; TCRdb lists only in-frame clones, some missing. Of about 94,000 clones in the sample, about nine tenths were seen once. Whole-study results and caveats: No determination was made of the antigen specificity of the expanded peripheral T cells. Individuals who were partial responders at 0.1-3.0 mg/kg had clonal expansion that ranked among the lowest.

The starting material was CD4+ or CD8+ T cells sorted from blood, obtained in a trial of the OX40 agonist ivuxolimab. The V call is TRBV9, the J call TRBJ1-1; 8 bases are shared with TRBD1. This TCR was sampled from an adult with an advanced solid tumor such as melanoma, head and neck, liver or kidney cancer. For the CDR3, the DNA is TGTGCCAGCAGCGTAGTAGTTACAGGGGGCACTGAAGCTTTCTTT. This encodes CASSVVVTGGTEAFF.